The 3 T cell receptor beta chains below come from one sample, sequenced in a study of Ad26.COV2.S vaccination and SARS-CoV-2 variants. The method was immunoSEQ multiplex PCR; TCRdb's version includes in-frame clones alone and lacks a portion of them. This table has 450,000 to 550,000 clones, roughly nine tenths appearing once. Treatment reported: some 20 received Ad26.COV2.S at low or high dose, single or two shots; roughly five received placebo; per-sample allocation not given. Collection of the samples took place on day 63 after the first injection of vaccine or placebo. The sequenced sample was peripheral blood, obtained in a trial of Ad26.COV2.S vaccine versus placebo. The receptor set was obtained from a person between 18 and 59 years old who received the Ad26.COV2.S COVID-19 vaccine or a placebo.

The chain couples TRBV4-3 to TRBJ2-6; maybe TRBD1 (6 bases). Germline values: CDR1 LGHNA, CDR2 YSLEER. The germline V and J ends were trimmed by 2 bases and 0 bases, with 14 bases remaining between them. CDR3 size: 18 residues. CDR3 sequence: CASSQIWDTNSGANVLTF. DNA for the CDR3: TGCGCCAGCAGCCAAATCTGGGACACCAACTCTGGGGCCAACGTCCTGACTTTC.

This rearrangement joins TRBV10-2 to TRBJ1-4, with 7 bases that match TRBD1. The CDR3 contains 14 residues. V lost 9 bases, J lost 0 bases, and 4 bases stayed unmatched. CDR1 is WSHSY, CDR2 SAAADI, per germline. This CDR3 is CASFTGATNEKLFF. The CDR3 DNA sequence: TGCGCCAGTTTCACAGGGGCAACTAATGAAAAACTGTTTTTT.

In this sample, this clone turned up once. The same CDR3 also results from other DNA sequences found in this sample. The chain employs TRBV9 and TRBJ1-5, with D uncertain. The germline CDR1 and CDR2 sequences are SGDLS and YYNGEE. Between the trimmed V and J ends, which lost 0 bases and 0 bases, there was a span of 7 bases. The CDR3 has 15 residues. The CDR3 protein is CASSVDPYSNQPQHF. In DNA, the CDR3 is TGTGCCAGCAGCGTAGATCCATATAGCAATCAGCCCCAGCATTTT.